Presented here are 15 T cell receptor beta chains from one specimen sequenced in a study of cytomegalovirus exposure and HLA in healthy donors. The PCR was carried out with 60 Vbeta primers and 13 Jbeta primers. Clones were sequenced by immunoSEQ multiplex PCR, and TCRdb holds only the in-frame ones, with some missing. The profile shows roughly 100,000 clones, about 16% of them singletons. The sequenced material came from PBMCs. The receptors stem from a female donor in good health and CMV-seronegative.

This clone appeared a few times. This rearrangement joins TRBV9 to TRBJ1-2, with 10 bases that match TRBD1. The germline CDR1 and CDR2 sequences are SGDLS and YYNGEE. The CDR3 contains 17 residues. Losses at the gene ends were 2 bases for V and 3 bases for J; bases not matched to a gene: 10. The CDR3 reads CASSVSGTGVYDYGYTF. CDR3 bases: TGTGCCAGCAGCGTGTCCGGGACAGGGGTGTACGACTATGGCTACACCTTC.

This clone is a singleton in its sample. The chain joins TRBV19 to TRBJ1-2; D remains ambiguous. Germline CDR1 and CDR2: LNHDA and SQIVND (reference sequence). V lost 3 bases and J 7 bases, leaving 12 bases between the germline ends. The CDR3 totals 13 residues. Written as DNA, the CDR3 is TGTGCCAGTAGTATTAGAGGGAGGGTTGGCTACACCTTC. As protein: CASSIRGRVGYTF. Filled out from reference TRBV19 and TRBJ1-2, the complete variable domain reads DGGITQSPKYLFRKEGQNVTLSCEQNLNHDAMYWYRQDPGQGLRLIYYSQIVNDFQKGDIAEGYSVSREKKESFPLTVTSAQKNPTAFYLCASSIRGRVGYTFGSGTRLTVV.

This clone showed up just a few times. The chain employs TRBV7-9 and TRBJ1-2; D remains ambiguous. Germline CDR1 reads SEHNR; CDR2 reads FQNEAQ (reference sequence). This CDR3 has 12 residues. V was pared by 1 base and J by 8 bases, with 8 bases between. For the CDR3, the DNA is TGTGCCAGCAGCTTAGAACCGGGAGGCTACACCTTC. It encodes CASSLEPGGYTF.

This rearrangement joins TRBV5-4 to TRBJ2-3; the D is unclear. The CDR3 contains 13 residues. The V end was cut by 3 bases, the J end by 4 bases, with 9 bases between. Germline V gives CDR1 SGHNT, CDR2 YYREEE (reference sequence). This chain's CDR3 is CASSSNSPDTQYF. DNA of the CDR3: TGTGCCAGCAGCTCTAATTCCCCAGATACGCAGTATTTT.

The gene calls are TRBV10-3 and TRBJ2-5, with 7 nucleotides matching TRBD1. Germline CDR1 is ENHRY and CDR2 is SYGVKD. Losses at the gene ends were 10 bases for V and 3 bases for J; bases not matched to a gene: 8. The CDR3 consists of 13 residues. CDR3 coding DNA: TGTGCCACCTCGGCCGGGACAGAAGAGACCCAGTACTTC. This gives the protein CATSAGTEETQYF.

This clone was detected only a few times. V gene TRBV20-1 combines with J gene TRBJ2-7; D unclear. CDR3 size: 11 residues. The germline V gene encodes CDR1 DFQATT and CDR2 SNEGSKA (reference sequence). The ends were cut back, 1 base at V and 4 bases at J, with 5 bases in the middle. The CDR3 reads CSARGAYEQYF. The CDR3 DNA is TGCAGTGCTAGAGGGGCGTACGAGCAGTACTTC.

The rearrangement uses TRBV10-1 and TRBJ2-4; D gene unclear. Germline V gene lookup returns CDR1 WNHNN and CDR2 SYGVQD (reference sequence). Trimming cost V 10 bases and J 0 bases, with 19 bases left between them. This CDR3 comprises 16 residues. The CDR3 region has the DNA TGCGCCATCCTTGAGGTCCCTCCCCTAGCCAAAAACATTCAGTACTTC. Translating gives CAILEVPPLAKNIQYF.

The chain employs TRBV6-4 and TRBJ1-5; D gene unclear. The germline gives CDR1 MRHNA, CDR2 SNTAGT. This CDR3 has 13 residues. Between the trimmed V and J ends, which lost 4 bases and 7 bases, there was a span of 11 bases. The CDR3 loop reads CASSVEVRQPQHF. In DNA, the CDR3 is TGTGCCAGCAGTGTGGAGGTCAGGCAGCCCCAGCATTTT.

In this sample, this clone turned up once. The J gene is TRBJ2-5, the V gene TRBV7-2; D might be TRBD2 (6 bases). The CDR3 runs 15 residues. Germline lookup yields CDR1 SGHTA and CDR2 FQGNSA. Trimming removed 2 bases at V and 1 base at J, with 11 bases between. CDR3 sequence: CASSLRGTIQETQYF. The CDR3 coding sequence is TGTGCCAGCAGCTTACGGGGGACCATCCAAGAGACCCAGTACTTC.

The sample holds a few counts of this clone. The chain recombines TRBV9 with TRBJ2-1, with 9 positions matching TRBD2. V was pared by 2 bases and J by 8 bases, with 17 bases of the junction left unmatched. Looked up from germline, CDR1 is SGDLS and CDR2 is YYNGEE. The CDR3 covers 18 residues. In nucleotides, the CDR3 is TGTGCCAGCAGCGTTCGCGGGAGGGAAGTGGCTAACGGCGATGAGCAGTTCTTC. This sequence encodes CASSVRGREVANGDEQFF.

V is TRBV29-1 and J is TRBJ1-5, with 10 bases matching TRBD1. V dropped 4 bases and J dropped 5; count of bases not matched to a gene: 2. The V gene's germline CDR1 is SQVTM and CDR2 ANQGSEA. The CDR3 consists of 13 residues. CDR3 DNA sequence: TGCAGCGTTGGCGGGACAGGGGATCAGCCCCAGCATTTT. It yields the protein CSVGGTGDQPQHF.

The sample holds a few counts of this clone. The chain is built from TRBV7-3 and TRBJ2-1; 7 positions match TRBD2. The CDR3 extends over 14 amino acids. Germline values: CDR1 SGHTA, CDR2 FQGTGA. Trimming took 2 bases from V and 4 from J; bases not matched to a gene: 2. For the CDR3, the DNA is TGTGCCAGCAGCTTAGCGGGAGTGTACAATGAGCAGTTCTTC. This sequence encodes CASSLAGVYNEQFF.

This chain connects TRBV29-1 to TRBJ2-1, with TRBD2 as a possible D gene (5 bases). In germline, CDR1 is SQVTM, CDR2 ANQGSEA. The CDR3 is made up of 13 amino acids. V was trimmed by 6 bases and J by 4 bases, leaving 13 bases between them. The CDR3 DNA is TGCAGCGTACGGGATACCTTTTACAATGAGCAGTTCTTC. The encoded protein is CSVRDTFYNEQFF.

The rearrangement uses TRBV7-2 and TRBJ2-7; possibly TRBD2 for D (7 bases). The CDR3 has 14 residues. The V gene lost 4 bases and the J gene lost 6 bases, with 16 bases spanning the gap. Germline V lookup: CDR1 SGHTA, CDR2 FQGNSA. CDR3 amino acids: CASSSPVGGLEQYF. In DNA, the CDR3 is TGTGCCAGCAGCTCACCAGTGGGGGGGCTCGAGCAGTACTTC.

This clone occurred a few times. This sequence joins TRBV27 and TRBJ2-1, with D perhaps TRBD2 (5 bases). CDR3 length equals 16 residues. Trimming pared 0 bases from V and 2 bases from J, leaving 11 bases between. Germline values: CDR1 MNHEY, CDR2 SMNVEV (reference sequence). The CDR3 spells CASSLSEARPYNEQFF. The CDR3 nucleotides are TGTGCCAGCAGTTTATCGGAGGCTAGACCCTACAATGAGCAGTTCTTC.